The 2 T cell receptor beta chains below were found in one sample sequenced in a study of metastatic and nonmetastatic thyroid tumors. TCRdb used MiXCR to call clones anew from the PCR reads. This sample has tens of thousands of clones, with 20% to 25% found just once. Patients underwent thyroid surgery, and none had received any treatment before it. Input material: blood. Every receptor here comes from a female donor with papillary thyroid cancer or a benign thyroid nodule (not recorded which). Some clones in this sample may be carry-over from other donors' samples.

The rearrangement uses TRBV5-1 and TRBJ2-7, with D possibly matching TRBD1 (6 bases). Germline CDR1 SGHRS, CDR2 YFSETQ. The CDR3 sequence is 15 residues long. Trimming cost V 3 bases and J 5 bases, with 18 bases left between them. CDR3: CASSSQPRGDHEQYF. In DNA form, the CDR3 reads TGCGCCAGCAGCTCACAACCCAGGGGTGATCACGAGCAGTACTTC.

The table lists this clone with a few counts. This sequence joins TRBV20-1 and TRBJ1-6; 7 bases are a match to TRBD1. Trimming took 1 base from V and 9 from J; bases not matched to a gene: 6. The CDR3 sequence is 14 residues long. The germline gives CDR1 DFQATT, CDR2 SNEGSKA (reference sequence). CDR3 loop: CSARAGQSSSPLHF. The CDR3 bases are TGCAGTGCTAGAGCGGGACAGAGTAGTTCACCCCTCCACTTT.